These 26 T cell receptor beta chains share one sample of origin, sequenced in a study of T-cell memory formation after mild COVID-19. TCRdb reanalysed the 5' RACE reads using MiXCR and keeps one entry per CDR3 protein. This table has hundreds of thousands of distinct CDR3 sequences, over 25% appearing once. Sequencing input: PBMCs or a T cell subset sorted from them (not recorded which). Source of these receptors: an adult woman who had mild COVID-19 (a few samples of this study predate the infection). Cell type and time point are not known.

This chain links TRBV5-5 with TRBJ2-5; D possibly uses TRBD1 or TRBD2 (5 bases each). V dropped 0 bases and J dropped 4 bases, with 16 bases sitting between them. The CDR3 covers 16 residues. Germline V gives CDR1 SGHKS, CDR2 YYEKEE (reference sequence). For the CDR3, the DNA is TGTGCCAGCAGCTTGGTAGTCGGGGCAGGCGGAGAGACCCAGTACTTC. Amino acid sequence: CASSLVVGAGGETQYF.

For the CDR3, the DNA is TGTGCCAGCAGCCAGGGTTATACAGCGACCTACGAGCAGTACTTC. This gives the protein CASSQGYTATYEQYF. This rearrangement joins TRBV4-2 to TRBJ2-7; no firm D call. The V end lost 3 bases, the J end lost 2 bases, and 14 bases lay between the germline ends. Germline CDR1 and CDR2: LGHNA and YNFKEQ. The CDR3 runs to 15 residues.

The CDR3 region is CSVEAGGEETQYF. The CDR3 DNA reads as TGCAGCGTTGAAGCCGGGGGCGAAGAGACCCAGTACTTC. The V and J genes are TRBV29-1 and TRBJ2-5; the D gene could be TRBD1 or TRBD2 (6 bases each). This CDR3 region has 13 residues. V lost 1 base and J lost 3, with 9 bases in between. CDR1 and CDR2 (germline): SQVTM, ANQGSEA.

The CDR3 nucleotides read TGTGCCAGCAGCCAATGGGCTAGCGGGAATTTAGATACGCAGTATTTT. It is translated as CASSQWASGNLDTQYF. The chain combines TRBV4-2 with TRBJ2-3, with 9 positions matching TRBD2. The J segment lost 5 bases and the V segment lost 2 bases, leaving 8 bases of the junction unmatched. This CDR3 is 16 amino acids long. CDR1 and CDR2 from the germline V gene are LGHNA and YNFKEQ.

This rearrangement joins TRBV11-2 to TRBJ2-1, with TRBD1 matching over 7 bases. V was pared by 5 bases and J by 9 bases, with 7 bases of the junction left unmatched. CDR1 is SGHAT, CDR2 FQNNGV, per germline. The CDR3 has 13 residues. The CDR3 nucleotides are TGTGCCAGCAGCCCGACAGGGTGGGTTGAGCAGTTCTTC. Translated: CASSPTGWVEQFF.

This clonotype appeared a few times. For the CDR3, the DNA is TGTGCCAGCAGCGAAGTCCCGTCGACTAGCCCCTTCGTGACCTACTTC. Translating it yields CASSEVPSTSPFVTYF. This chain connects TRBV7-2 to TRBJ2-5; 7 bases align to TRBD2. J gave up 14 bases and V 5 bases, and 23 bases lay outside the gene matches. The CDR3 has 16 amino acids. Germline assignment: CDR1 SGHTA and CDR2 FQGNSA.

J is TRBJ2-1 and V is TRBV11-2, with 8 bases matching TRBD1. The V segment lost 1 base and the J segment 10 bases; nucleotides outside the gene matches: 6. CDR1 SGHAT and CDR2 FQNNGV come from the germline V gene. The CDR3 is made up of 14 amino acids. CDR3 DNA sequence: TGTGCCAGCAGCTTAGGGTCAGGGGGCTGGGAGCAGTTCTTC. Its translation is CASSLGSGGWEQFF.

The chain uses TRBV6-6 and TRBJ2-7; D might be TRBD1 or TRBD2, each matching 5 bases. The CDR3 has 15 amino acids. Germline values: CDR1 MNHNY, CDR2 SVGAGI (reference sequence). Trimming shortened V by 4 bases and J by 6 bases, and 19 bases separated the two germline ends. CDR3 in amino acids: CASSSPGTAGVEQYF. CDR3 sequence (DNA): TGTGCCAGCAGTTCCCCCGGGACGGCGGGTGTCGAGCAGTACTTC.

This chain links TRBV7-2 with TRBJ2-5; D unresolved. CDR1 and CDR2 (germline): SGHTA, FQGNSA. V shed 1 base and J shed 2 bases, with 11 bases lying between them. The CDR3 contains 15 residues. The CDR3 DNA follows: TGTGCCAGCAGCTTAGGGATTACGGCTCAAGAGACCCAGTACTTC. Protein sequence: CASSLGITAQETQYF.

The sample holds a few counts of this clonotype. CDR3 nucleotide sequence: TGTGCCAGCAGTTCCGGGACAGGGGGCTATGGGAATTCACCCCTCCACTTT. Its protein is CASSSGTGGYGNSPLHF. The chain is built from TRBV6-5 and TRBJ1-6; 12 bases fit TRBD1. This CDR3 is 17 amino acids long. From germline, CDR1 is MNHEY and CDR2 SVGAGI. The V gene end was trimmed by 4 bases and the J gene end by 7 bases; junction bases not matched to a gene: 8.

This chain uses TRBV10-3 with TRBJ1-1; D ambiguous. CDR3 length: 13 residues. V shed 3 bases and J shed 4 bases, with 9 bases lying between them. Germline V lookup: CDR1 ENHRY, CDR2 SYGVKD. CDR3 residues: CAISEAGFTEAFF. The CDR3 coding sequence is TGTGCCATCAGTGAAGCGGGGTTCACTGAAGCTTTCTTT.

The sample holds a few counts of this clonotype. This rearrangement joins TRBV5-1 to TRBJ2-7, with D perhaps matching TRBD1 (5 bases). V was cut by 7 bases and J by 6 bases, with 20 bases left in between. Germline-derived CDR1 and CDR2 are SGHRS and YFSETQ. The CDR3 has 14 amino acids. The CDR3: CASYDSLTVREQYF. CDR3 coding DNA: TGCGCCAGCTACGACAGCCTGACAGTCCGCGAGCAGTACTTC.

About this clonotype itself: At one end the junction does not follow the germline gene, possibly because of a read error. This chain joins TRBV9 and TRBJ2-7, with D perhaps matching TRBD1 or TRBD2 (5 bases each). This CDR3 has 15 residues. Germline lookup yields CDR1 SGDLS and CDR2 YYNGEE. The CDR3 DNA follows: TGTGCCAGCAGCTCCCGGGCCGGGACGGCTTCCGGGCAGTACTTT. It yields the protein CASSSRAGTASGQYF.

V is TRBV24-1 and J is TRBJ2-1; D is perhaps TRBD1 (6 bases). V lost 9 bases, J lost 6 bases, and 14 bases lay in between. This CDR3 contains 13 residues. In germline, CDR1 is KGHDR, CDR2 SFDVKD. CDR3 region: CATRGGVSNEQFF. CDR3 DNA: TGTGCCACCCGAGGGGGAGTATCCAATGAGCAGTTCTTC.

The chain has TRBV5-1 and TRBJ2-7, with D possibly being TRBD1 (6 bases). The germline gives CDR1 SGHRS, CDR2 YFSETQ. With 4 bases removed from V and 5 bases from J, the gap between germline ends came to 16 bases. This CDR3 region has 14 residues. The CDR3 coding sequence is TGCGCCAGCAGCCCCCCGGTGGGGGCTGACGAGCAGTACTTC. As protein: CASSPPVGADEQYF.

The chain is built from TRBV4-2 and TRBJ2-1, with TRBD1 matching over 9 bases. CDR1 is LGHNA and CDR2 is YNFKEQ in the germline V gene. V lost 0 bases and J lost 7; bases outside the gene matches: 7. The CDR3 extends over 16 amino acids. The DNA for the CDR3 is TGTGCCAGCAGCCAAGACGGGACAGGGTCTTGGAATGAGCAGTTCTTC. This translates into CASSQDGTGSWNEQFF.

The J gene is TRBJ2-1, the V gene TRBV7-8; 10 bases agree with TRBD2. V shed 0 bases, J shed 8 bases, and the junction held 1 base outside the gene matches. The V gene's germline CDR1 is SGHVS and CDR2 FQNEAQ. This CDR3 has 14 amino acids. The DNA for the CDR3 is TGTGCCAGCAGCTTAGCCGGGACTAGCGATGAGCAGTTCTTC. It specifies CASSLAGTSDEQFF.

The rearrangement links TRBV27 to TRBJ2-7, with 7 bases lining up with TRBD1. CDR3 size: 16 residues. Germline assignment: CDR1 MNHEY and CDR2 SMNVEV (reference sequence). The V segment lost 6 bases and the J segment 0 bases; nucleotides outside the gene matches: 11. CDR3 coding DNA: TGTGCCAGCAGACGGGCCGGGACAGTAAACTCCTACGAGCAGTACTTC. Translation: CASRRAGTVNSYEQYF.

CDR3 DNA: TGTGCCAGCTCGAGTGGCTACAACCGTGGAGGAGGTTTCTTT. As protein: CASSSGYNRGGGFF. V usage is TRBV6-2 or TRBV6-3 and J usage is TRBJ1-1; no reliable D call. This CDR3 has 14 amino acids. Per the germline V gene, CDR1 is MNHEY and CDR2 is SVGEGT. V lost 8 bases and J lost 13, with 26 bases in between.

This clonotype was counted only a few times. The V gene is TRBV12-3 or TRBV12-4, the J gene TRBJ2-5, with TRBD1 identical over 8 bases. The CDR3 has 16 residues. The V segment lost 5 bases and the J segment 3 bases; nucleotides outside the gene matches: 11. CDR3 DNA sequence: TGTGCCAGCAGTCCGGGGGACAGGTCCTCGAAAGAGACCCAGTACTTC. As protein: CASSPGDRSSKETQYF.

Only a few counts were recorded for this clonotype. The chain employs TRBV5-1 and TRBJ2-7; D uncertain. V was clipped by 7 bases and J by 4 bases, with 24 bases between them. The length of the CDR3 is 16 residues. Germline lookup yields CDR1 SGHRS and CDR2 YFSETQ. DNA of the CDR3: TGCGCCAGCGCCGTTTCGGACGGGTTCGGTCTTTACGAGCAGTACTTC. Amino acids: CASAVSDGFGLYEQYF.

The V call is TRBV20-1, the J call TRBJ1-2, with D perhaps matching TRBD1 (6 bases). V lost 6 bases and J lost 4, with 12 bases in between. The CDR3 spans 12 residues. The germline gives CDR1 DFQATT, CDR2 SNEGSKA (reference sequence). CDR3 bases: TGCAGTGCCCAGAGGGGGACCTATGGCTACACCTTC. The encoded protein is CSAQRGTYGYTF.

This clonotype appeared a few times. The chain joins TRBV4-2 to TRBJ2-3; perhaps TRBD1 as D (6 bases). Germline CDR1 LGHNA, CDR2 YNFKEQ. V was trimmed by 4 bases and J by 2 bases, leaving 19 bases between them. The CDR3 length is 17 residues. This CDR3 is CASSRTHLRTVTDTQYF. Written as DNA, the CDR3 is TGTGCCAGCAGCCGGACGCATCTGAGGACAGTCACAGATACGCAGTATTTT.

Here the CDR3 DNA reads TGCGCCAGCAGCCAAGTTCAGATGAACACTGAAGCTTTCTTT. This gives the protein CASSQVQMNTEAFF. The chain combines TRBV4-1 with TRBJ1-1; D remains ambiguous. Germline V CDR1 and CDR2: MGHRA, YSYEKL. V dropped 1 base and J dropped 0 bases, with 6 bases sitting between them. The CDR3 sequence is 14 residues long.

The chain recombines TRBV21-1 with TRBJ2-3; the table's D call, TRBD1, was not checked against the DNA. TRBV21-1 is described as a pseudogene. This CDR3 is built from 18 residues. CDR3 sequence: CASSTPRMDRGCTDTQYF. The CDR3 region has the DNA TGTGCCAGCAGCACCCCCCGCATGGACAGGGGGTGCACAGATACGCAGTATTTT.

The gene calls are TRBV5-1 and TRBJ2-1; 12 nucleotides align to TRBD1. The CDR3 is 15 residues long. The V and J ends lost 2 bases and 8 bases, in that order; junction bases with no gene match: 5. Germline loops: CDR1 SGHRS, CDR2 YFSETQ. Here the CDR3 DNA reads TGCGCCAGCAGCTTTAGGGACAGGGGGCAGTATGAGCAGTTCTTC. As protein: CASSFRDRGQYEQFF. The variable domain in full, with the rest retrieved from reference TRBV5-1 and TRBJ2-1, is KAGVTQTPRYLIKTRGQQVTLSCSPISGHRSVSWYQQTPGQGLQFLFEYFSETQRNKGNFPGRFSGRQFSNSRSEMNVSTLELGDSALYLCASSFRDRGQYEQFFGPGTRLTVL.